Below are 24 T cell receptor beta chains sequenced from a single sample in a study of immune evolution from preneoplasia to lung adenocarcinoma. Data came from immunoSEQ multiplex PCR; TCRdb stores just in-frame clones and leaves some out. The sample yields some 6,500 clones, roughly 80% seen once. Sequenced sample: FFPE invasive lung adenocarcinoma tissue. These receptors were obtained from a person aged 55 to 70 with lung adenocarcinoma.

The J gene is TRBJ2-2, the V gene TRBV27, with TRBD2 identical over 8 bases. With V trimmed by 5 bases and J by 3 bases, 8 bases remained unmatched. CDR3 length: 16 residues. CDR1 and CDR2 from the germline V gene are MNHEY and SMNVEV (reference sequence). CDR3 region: CASSLIAGRDTGELFF. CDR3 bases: TGTGCCAGCAGTCTTATAGCGGGACGGGACACCGGGGAGCTGTTTTTT.

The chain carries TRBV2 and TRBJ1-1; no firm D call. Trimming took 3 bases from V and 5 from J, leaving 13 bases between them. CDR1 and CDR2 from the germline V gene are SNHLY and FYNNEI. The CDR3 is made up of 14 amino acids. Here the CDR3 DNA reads TGTGCCAGCAGTGAGTTTCAAGGAGAAACTGAAGCTTTCTTT. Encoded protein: CASSEFQGETEAFF.

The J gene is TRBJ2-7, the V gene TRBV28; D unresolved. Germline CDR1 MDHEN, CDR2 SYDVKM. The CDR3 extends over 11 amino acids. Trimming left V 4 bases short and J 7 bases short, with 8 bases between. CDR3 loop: CASSSPQEQYF. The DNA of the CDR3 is TGTGCCAGCAGTTCCCCACAAGAGCAGTACTTC.

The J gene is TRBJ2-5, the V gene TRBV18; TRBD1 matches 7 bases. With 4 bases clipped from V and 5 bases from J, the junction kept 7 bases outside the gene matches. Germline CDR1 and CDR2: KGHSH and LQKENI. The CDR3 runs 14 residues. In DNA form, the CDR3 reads TGTGCCAGCTCACGACAGGGTGGATGGGAGACCCAGTACTTC. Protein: CASSRQGGWETQYF.

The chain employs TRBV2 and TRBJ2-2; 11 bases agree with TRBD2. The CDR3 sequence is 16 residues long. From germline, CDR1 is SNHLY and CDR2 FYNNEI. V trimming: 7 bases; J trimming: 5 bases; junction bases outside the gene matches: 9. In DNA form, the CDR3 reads TGTGCCAGCATCTCGGGACTAGCGGATCTTACCGGGGAGCTGTTTTTT. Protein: CASISGLADLTGELFF.

CDR3 DNA: TGTGCCACCAGCAGAGTCCCAGGGTTGGGCTACACCTTC. Encoded protein: CATSRVPGLGYTF. The chain uses TRBV15 and TRBJ1-2; perhaps TRBD1 as D (5 bases). The ends were cut back, 1 base at V and 8 bases at J, with 11 bases in the middle. The CDR3 length is 13 residues. The germline V gene has CDR1 LNHNV and CDR2 YYDKDF (reference sequence).

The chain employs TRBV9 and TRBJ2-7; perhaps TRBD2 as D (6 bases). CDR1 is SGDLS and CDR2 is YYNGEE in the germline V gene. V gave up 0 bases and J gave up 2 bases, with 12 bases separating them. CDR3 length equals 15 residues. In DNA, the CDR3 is TGTGCCAGCAGCGTAGGCGGAGGGCCGACCTACGAGCAGTACTTC. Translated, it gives CASSVGGGPTYEQYF. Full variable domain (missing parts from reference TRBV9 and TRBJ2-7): DSGVTQTPKHLITATGQRVTLRCSPRSGDLSVYWYQQSLDQGLQFLIQYYNGEERAKGNILERFSAQQFPDLHSELNLSSLELGDSALYFCASSVGGGPTYEQYFGPGTRLTVT.

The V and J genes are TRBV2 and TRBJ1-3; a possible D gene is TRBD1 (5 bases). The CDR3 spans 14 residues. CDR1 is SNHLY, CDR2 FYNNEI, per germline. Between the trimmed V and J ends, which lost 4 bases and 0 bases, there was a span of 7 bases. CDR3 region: CASSAQVSGNTIYF. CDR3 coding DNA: TGTGCCAGCAGTGCACAGGTCTCTGGAAACACCATATATTTT.

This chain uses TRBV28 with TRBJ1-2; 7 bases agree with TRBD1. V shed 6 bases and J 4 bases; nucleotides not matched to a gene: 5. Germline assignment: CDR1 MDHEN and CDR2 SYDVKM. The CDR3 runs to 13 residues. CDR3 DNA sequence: TGTGCCAGCAGGCACGACAGGGTCTATGGCTACACCTTC. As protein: CASRHDRVYGYTF.

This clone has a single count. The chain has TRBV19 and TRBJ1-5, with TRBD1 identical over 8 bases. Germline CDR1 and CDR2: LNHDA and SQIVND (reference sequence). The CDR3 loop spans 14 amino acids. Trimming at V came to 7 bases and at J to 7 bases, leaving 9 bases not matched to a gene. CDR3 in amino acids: CASKRDRGVQPQHF. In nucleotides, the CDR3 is TGTGCCAGTAAGCGCGACAGGGGAGTACAGCCCCAGCATTTT.

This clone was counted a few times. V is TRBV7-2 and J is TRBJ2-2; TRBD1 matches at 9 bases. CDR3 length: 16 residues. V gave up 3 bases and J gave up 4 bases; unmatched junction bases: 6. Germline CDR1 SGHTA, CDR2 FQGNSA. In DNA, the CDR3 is TGTGCCAGCAGCTTCCGGGACAGGGCGACCACCGGGGAGCTGTTTTTT. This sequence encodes CASSFRDRATTGELFF.

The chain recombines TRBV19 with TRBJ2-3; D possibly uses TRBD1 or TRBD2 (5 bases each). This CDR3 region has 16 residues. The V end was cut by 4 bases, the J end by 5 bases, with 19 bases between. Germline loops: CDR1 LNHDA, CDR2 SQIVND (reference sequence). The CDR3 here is CASSRGSGGLVDTQYF. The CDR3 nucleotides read TGTGCCAGTAGTAGGGGGTCGGGCGGGCTCGTAGATACGCAGTATTTT.

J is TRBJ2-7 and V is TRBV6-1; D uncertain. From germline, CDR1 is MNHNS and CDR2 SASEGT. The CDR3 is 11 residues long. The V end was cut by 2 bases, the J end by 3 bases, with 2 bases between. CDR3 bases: TGTGCCAGCAGTGAACTCTACGAGCAGTACTTC. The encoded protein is CASSELYEQYF.

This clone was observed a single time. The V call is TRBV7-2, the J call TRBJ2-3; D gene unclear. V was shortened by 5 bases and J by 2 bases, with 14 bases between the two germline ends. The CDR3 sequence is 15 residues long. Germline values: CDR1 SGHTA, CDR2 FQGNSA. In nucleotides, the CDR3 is TGTGCCAGCAGCCCGAACTATCTCTCCACAGATACGCAGTATTTT. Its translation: CASSPNYLSTDTQYF.

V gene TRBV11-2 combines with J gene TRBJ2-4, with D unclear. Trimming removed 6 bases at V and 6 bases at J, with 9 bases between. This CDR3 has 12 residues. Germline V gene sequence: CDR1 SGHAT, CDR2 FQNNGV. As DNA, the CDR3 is TGTGCCAGCAGTCCTAATCTAAACATTCAGTACTTC. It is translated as CASSPNLNIQYF. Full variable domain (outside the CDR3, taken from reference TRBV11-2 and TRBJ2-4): EAGVAQSPRYKIIEKRQSVAFWCNPISGHATLYWYQQILGQGPKLLIQFQNNGVVDDSQLPKDRFSAERLKGVDSTLKIQPAKLEDSAVYLCASSPNLNIQYFGAGTRLSVL.

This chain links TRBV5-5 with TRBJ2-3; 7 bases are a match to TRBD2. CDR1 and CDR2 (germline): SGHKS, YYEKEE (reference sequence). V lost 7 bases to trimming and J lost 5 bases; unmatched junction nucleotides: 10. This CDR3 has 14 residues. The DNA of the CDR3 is TGTGCCAGCCGGTTGGGGGGAGGGATAGATACGCAGTATTTT. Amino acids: CASRLGGGIDTQYF.

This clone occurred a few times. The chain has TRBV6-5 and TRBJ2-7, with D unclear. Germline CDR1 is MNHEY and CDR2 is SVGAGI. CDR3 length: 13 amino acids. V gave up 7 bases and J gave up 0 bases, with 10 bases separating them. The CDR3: CASIRLGSYEQYF. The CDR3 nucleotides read TGTGCCAGCATTCGGCTCGGCTCCTACGAGCAGTACTTC.

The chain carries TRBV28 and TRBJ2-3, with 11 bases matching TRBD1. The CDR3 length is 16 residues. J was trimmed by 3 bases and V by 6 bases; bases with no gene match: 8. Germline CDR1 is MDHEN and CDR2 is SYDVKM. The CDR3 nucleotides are TGTGCCAGCAGGCTGGACAGGGGGCGAGGGACAGATACGCAGTATTTT. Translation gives CASRLDRGRGTDTQYF.

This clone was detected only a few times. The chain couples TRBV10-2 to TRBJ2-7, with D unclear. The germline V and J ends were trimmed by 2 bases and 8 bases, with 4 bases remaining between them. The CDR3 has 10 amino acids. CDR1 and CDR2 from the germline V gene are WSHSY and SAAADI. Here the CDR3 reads CASSEGKQYF. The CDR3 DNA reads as TGCGCCAGCAGTGAGGGAAAGCAGTACTTC.

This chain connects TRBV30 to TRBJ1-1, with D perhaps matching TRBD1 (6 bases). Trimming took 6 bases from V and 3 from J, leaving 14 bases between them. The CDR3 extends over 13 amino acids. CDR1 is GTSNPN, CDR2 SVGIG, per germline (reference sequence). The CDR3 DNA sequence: TGTGCCTGCGTGAGGGGGTCATACACTGAAGCTTTCTTT. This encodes CACVRGSYTEAFF. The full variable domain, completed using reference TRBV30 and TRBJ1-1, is SQTIHQWPATLVQPVGSPLSLECTVEGTSNPNLYWYRQAAGRGLQLLFYSVGIGQISSEVPQNLSASRPQDRQFILSSKKLLLSDSGFYLCACVRGSYTEAFFGQGTRLTVV.

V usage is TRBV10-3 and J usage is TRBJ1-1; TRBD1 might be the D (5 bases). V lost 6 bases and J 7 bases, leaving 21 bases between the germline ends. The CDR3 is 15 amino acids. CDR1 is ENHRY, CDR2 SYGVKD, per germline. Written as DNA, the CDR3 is TGTGCCATCAGGAGGGACCCCCAAAAGGGATATGAAGCTTTCTTT. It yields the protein CAIRRDPQKGYEAFF.

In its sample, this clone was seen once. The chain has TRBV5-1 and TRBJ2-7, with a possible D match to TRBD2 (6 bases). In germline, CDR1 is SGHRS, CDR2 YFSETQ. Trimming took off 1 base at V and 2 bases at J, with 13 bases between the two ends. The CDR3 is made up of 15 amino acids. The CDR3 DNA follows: TGCGCCAGCAGCTTGTGGATAACGGGGGCCTACGAGCAGTACTTC. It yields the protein CASSLWITGAYEQYF.

CDR3 nucleotides: TGTGCCAGTAGTATCGGGGGAGGTACCTCCTACGAGCAGTACTTC. This codes for CASSIGGGTSYEQYF. The chain uses TRBV19 and TRBJ2-7; possible D gene TRBD2, 6 bases. Trimming removed 3 bases at V and 0 bases at J, with 12 bases between. This CDR3 contains 15 residues. The germline CDR1 and CDR2 sequences are LNHDA and SQIVND (reference sequence).

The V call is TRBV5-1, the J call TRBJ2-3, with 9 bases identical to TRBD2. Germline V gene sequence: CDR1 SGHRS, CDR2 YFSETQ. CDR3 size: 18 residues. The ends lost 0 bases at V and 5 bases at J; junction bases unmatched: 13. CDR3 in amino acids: CASSLGPAGGWGEDTQYF. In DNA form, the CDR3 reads TGCGCCAGCAGCTTGGGTCCAGCGGGGGGTTGGGGTGAAGATACGCAGTATTTT.